This TCR beta chain was documented in a study of post-analysis software for immune sequencing data. Study results and limitations: Relative to controls, patients had about 5 TRBV segments at higher frequency, with TRBV5-6, TRBV5-1 and TRBV20-1 among these.

The CDR3 contains 16 residues. After removal of 0 bases from V and 8 bases from J, the junction contained 11 bases not matched to a gene. CDR1 and CDR2 from the germline V gene are DFQATT and SNEGSKA (reference sequence). Ten or more counts support this clonotype. Its antigen is not known. TCR beta cDNA libraries included unique molecular identifiers. TCRdb called the PCR reads again in MiXCR, with one record for every CDR3 protein. The table records about 540,000 distinct CDR3 sequences, 30% to 40% of them present only once. Sequencing was performed on blood. The receptor was isolated from a girl aged 2-17 years with multiple sclerosis. V gene TRBV20-1 combines with J gene TRBJ2-1; TRBD2 matches at 9 bases. CDR3 in DNA: TGCAGTGCTAGAGATGCGAAGTTGGGACTAGCCTATGAGCAGTTCTTC. Protein: CSARDAKLGLAYEQFF.